This TCR beta chain was identified during a study of T cell repertoires in cytomegalovirus infection. Study-wide context: Recently identified HLA-C-restricted CMV epitopes were used, and well-studied HLA-B-restricted CMV epitopes were used as well. Indications came from public TCR beta signatures; they pointed to CMV infection and to a matching HLA type. Study-wide results and caveats: Clonotypes of TCR beta that were HLA-C-restricted and CMV-specific dominated the ex vivo response. Accumulated public TCR beta family frequency recognized individuals carrying CMV together with the relevant HLA.

This clonotype was seen more than once but under ten times. Its antigen is still unknown. TCRdb reprocessed the reads via MiXCR and lists one record per CDR3 protein. The table shows roughly 800,000 distinct CDR3 sequences, with just under 30% occurring only once. CDR3 size: 15 residues. V was trimmed by 5 bases and J by 4 bases, leaving 14 bases between them. Germline V gene data show CDR1 as SGHVS and CDR2 as FNYEAQ. The sequencing used cultured CD8+ T cells from PBMCs, collected from culture after CMV antigen stimulation. The receptor's source is a human donor in good health (CMV status not recorded). Some clones in this sample may be carry-over from other donors' samples. The V gene is TRBV7-6, the J gene TRBJ1-4; no definite D call. The DNA for the CDR3 is TGTGCCAGCAGCCCCGAAGGGCCATTTAATGAAAAACTGTTTTTT. Protein product: CASSPEGPFNEKLFF.